One and the same sample provided the 23 T cell receptor beta chains below, sequenced in a study of cytomegalovirus exposure and HLA in healthy donors. The PCR contained 60 Vbeta and 13 Jbeta primers. The protocol was immunoSEQ multiplex PCR, while the TCRdb copy is restricted to in-frame clones and leaves out a portion. Here the sample spans roughly 120,000 clones, around three quarters being singletons. The specimen sequenced was PBMCs. These receptors all stem from a male donor in good health and CMV-seronegative.

The chain joins TRBV7-9 to TRBJ1-3; D is unresolved. V was pared by 1 base and J by 0 bases, with 13 bases between. Germline V gene data show CDR1 as SEHNR and CDR2 as FQNEAQ (reference sequence). CDR3 length equals 17 residues. The CDR3 region is CASSLELTGNSGNTIYF. The CDR3 bases are TGTGCCAGCAGCTTAGAGCTAACGGGGAACTCTGGAAACACCATATATTTT.

CDR3 protein: CASSLSGWETQYF. The CDR3 DNA is TGTGCCAGCAGCCTCAGTGGCTGGGAGACCCAGTACTTC. The V and J genes are TRBV27 and TRBJ2-5, with D uncertain. Germline CDR1 and CDR2: MNHEY and SMNVEV (reference sequence). The CDR3 is 13 amino acids. V lost 6 bases and J lost 5, with 13 bases in between.

The rearrangement uses TRBV11-2 and TRBJ1-5; TRBD1 matches at 7 bases. The germline V gene encodes CDR1 SGHAT and CDR2 FQNNGV. CDR3 length equals 13 residues. The junction had 5 bases not matched to a gene; V was cut back by 5 bases and J by 7 bases. The CDR3 spells CASSISGGQPQHF. The CDR3 coding sequence is TGTGCCAGCAGCATCTCAGGGGGGCAGCCCCAGCATTTT.

V and J are TRBV27 and TRBJ2-7; 12 nucleotides agree with TRBD1. CDR1 is MNHEY and CDR2 is SMNVEV in the germline V gene (reference sequence). This CDR3 contains 14 residues. The trim removed 6 bases at V and 6 bases at J, leaving 6 bases unmatched. CDR3 nucleotides: TGTGCCAGCAGCGCCGGGACAGGGGGCCGCGAGCAGTACTTC. This encodes CASSAGTGGREQYF.

The V and J genes are TRBV11-3 and TRBJ1-1, with a possible D match to TRBD1 (5 bases). V lost 5 bases, J lost 4 bases, and 8 bases lay in between. Germline lookup yields CDR1 SGHNT and CDR2 YENEEA. The CDR3 spans 12 residues. The CDR3 is CASSAGPTEAFF. CDR3 coding DNA: TGTGCCAGCAGCGCAGGGCCCACTGAAGCTTTCTTT. The full variable domain, completed using reference TRBV11-3 and TRBJ1-1, is EAGVVQSPRYKIIEKKQPVAFWCNPISGHNTLYWYLQNLGQGPELLIRYENEEAVDDSQLPKDRFSAERLKGVDSTLKIQPAELGDSAVYLCASSAGPTEAFFGQGTRLTVV.

This chain joins TRBV7-2 and TRBJ1-5; D unresolved. Trimming pared 1 base from V and 4 bases from J, leaving 8 bases between. The germline gives CDR1 SGHTA, CDR2 FQGNSA. This CDR3 is 14 amino acids long. The CDR3: CASSLGSVNQPQHF. The DNA for the CDR3 is TGTGCCAGCAGCTTAGGGTCGGTTAATCAGCCCCAGCATTTT.

In its sample, this clone was seen a few times. The genes are TRBV5-1 and TRBJ1-6; 10 positions match TRBD1. The J segment lost 7 bases and the V segment lost 4 bases, leaving 5 bases of the junction unmatched. The CDR3 loop spans 15 amino acids. The germline V gene has CDR1 SGHRS and CDR2 YFSETQ. The CDR3 sequence: CASSRDRGRNSPLHF. CDR3 nucleotides: TGCGCCAGCAGCCGGGACAGGGGAAGGAATTCACCCCTCCACTTT.

The V gene is TRBV19, the J gene TRBJ2-7; 7 nucleotides align to TRBD1. The CDR3 runs 15 residues. The germline CDR1 and CDR2 sequences are LNHDA and SQIVND (reference sequence). The V segment lost 4 bases and the J segment 0 bases; nucleotides outside the gene matches: 6. CDR3 DNA sequence: TGTGCCAGTAGTAGCGGACAGGAGAGCTCCTACGAGCAGTACTTC. This translates into CASSSGQESSYEQYF. Filled out from reference TRBV19 and TRBJ2-7, the complete variable domain reads DGGITQSPKYLFRKEGQNVTLSCEQNLNHDAMYWYRQDPGQGLRLIYYSQIVNDFQKGDIAEGYSVSREKKESFPLTVTSAQKNPTAFYLCASSSGQESSYEQYFGPGTRLTVT.

In regard to this clone: At the DNA level, this CDR3 is encoded by other sequences in the same sample as well. The chain uses TRBV9 and TRBJ2-3, with D unresolved. Trimming took off 0 bases at V and 1 base at J, with 3 bases between the two ends. CDR1 is SGDLS and CDR2 is YYNGEE in the germline V gene. The CDR3 has 13 amino acids. CDR3 residues: CASSVAGTDTQYF. Here the CDR3 DNA reads TGTGCCAGCAGCGTAGCCGGCACAGATACGCAGTATTTT.

The DNA for the CDR3 is TGTGCCAGCAGCTTAGATTTTGGAGGGGACGAGCAGTACTTC. Amino acid sequence: CASSLDFGGDEQYF. The genes are TRBV11-2 and TRBJ2-7; TRBD2 is a possible D gene (6 bases). The CDR3 covers 14 residues. The ends were cut back, 0 bases at V and 5 bases at J, with 11 bases in the middle. Germline V gene sequence: CDR1 SGHAT, CDR2 FQNNGV.

The chain recombines TRBV7-2 with TRBJ1-5; D is perhaps TRBD1 (6 bases). The germline V gene has CDR1 SGHTA and CDR2 FQGNSA. The CDR3 has 15 amino acids. V was clipped by 2 bases and J by 1 base, with 9 bases between them. The CDR3 DNA is TGTGCCAGCAGCTTATCAGGGGCGAGCAATCAGCCCCAGCATTTT. Amino acid sequence: CASSLSGASNQPQHF.

This clone was recorded a few times. The rearrangement joins TRBV30 to TRBJ1-2; D not certain. Trimming pared 0 bases from V and 8 bases from J, leaving 10 bases between. CDR3 size: 12 residues. Germline CDR1 is GTSNPN and CDR2 is SVGIG (reference sequence). CDR3 in DNA: TGTGCCTGGAGTGTACTCTCGGGGGGCTACACCTTC. Amino acid sequence: CAWSVLSGGYTF.

This clone showed up just once. This chain links TRBV7-2 with TRBJ2-2, with TRBD1 matching over 8 bases. Germline loops: CDR1 SGHTA, CDR2 FQGNSA. V was clipped by 1 base and J by 5 bases; unmatched bases: 9. This CDR3 contains 17 residues. The CDR3 reads CASSLDGGRGRTGELFF. CDR3 coding DNA: TGTGCCAGCAGCTTAGATGGAGGCAGGGGGCGAACCGGGGAGCTGTTTTTT.

This chain uses TRBV4-1 with TRBJ2-5; D perhaps matches TRBD1 (6 bases). CDR1 is MGHRA and CDR2 is YSYEKL in the germline V gene. V dropped 0 bases and J dropped 3 bases, with 14 bases sitting between them. The CDR3 has 16 residues. CDR3 region: CASSQEVSTGEETQYF. CDR3 nucleotide sequence: TGCGCCAGCAGCCAAGAGGTTTCGACAGGAGAAGAGACCCAGTACTTC.

The chain joins TRBV7-9 to TRBJ2-5; 7 positions agree with TRBD2. Germline values: CDR1 SEHNR, CDR2 FQNEAQ (reference sequence). V shed 1 base and J 2 bases; nucleotides not matched to a gene: 7. The CDR3 extends over 16 amino acids. CDR3 nucleotides: TGTGCCAGCAGCTTAGGACCCATGGGGGGGCAAGAGACCCAGTACTTC. This gives the protein CASSLGPMGGQETQYF.

This chain joins TRBV19 and TRBJ1-2, with 7 nucleotides matching TRBD1. Germline V gene data show CDR1 as LNHDA and CDR2 as SQIVND (reference sequence). The CDR3 loop spans 15 amino acids. The trim removed 3 bases at V and 7 bases at J, leaving 11 bases unmatched. CDR3 loop: CASSISDRAVSGYTF. The CDR3 region has the DNA TGTGCCAGTAGTATCAGCGACAGGGCAGTATCTGGCTACACCTTC.

The V gene is TRBV2, the J gene TRBJ2-5, with TRBD1 matching 7 bases. Germline CDR1 reads SNHLY; CDR2 reads FYNNEI. The CDR3 is made up of 15 amino acids. J gave up 1 base and V 6 bases, and 8 bases lay outside the gene matches. The chain's CDR3 is CASRVGTAIQETQYF. The CDR3, as DNA: TGTGCCAGCAGGGTGGGGACAGCCATCCAAGAGACCCAGTACTTC.

The V call is TRBV18, the J call TRBJ2-4, with a weak D call TRBD2 (6 bases). Looked up from germline, CDR1 is KGHSH and CDR2 is LQKENI. V was clipped by 4 bases and J by 3 bases, with 13 bases between them. The CDR3 has 15 amino acids. The CDR3, as DNA: TGTGCCAGCTCACTTTCGGGACTGAGCAAAAACATTCAGTACTTC. It codes for CASSLSGLSKNIQYF. Drawing the rest from reference TRBV18 and TRBJ2-4, the complete variable domain is NAGVMQNPRHLVRRRGQEARLRCSPMKGHSHVYWYRQLPEEGLKFMVYLQKENIIDESGMPKERFSAEFPKEGPSILRIQQVVRGDSAAYFCASSLSGLSKNIQYFGAGTRLSVL.

This sequence joins TRBV7-9 and TRBJ2-1; perhaps TRBD1 as D (7 bases). V lost 6 bases to trimming and J lost 0 bases, with 15 bases between them. The germline V gene encodes CDR1 SEHNR and CDR2 FQNEAQ (reference sequence). The CDR3 covers 16 residues. The CDR3 region is CASRIQGGPSYNEQFF. The CDR3 DNA is TGTGCCAGCAGAATCCAGGGGGGCCCCTCCTACAATGAGCAGTTCTTC.

This chain links TRBV19 with TRBJ2-7; 9 nucleotides align to TRBD2. The CDR3 is 13 residues long. V gave up 6 bases and J gave up 5 bases; unmatched junction bases: 5. CDR1 is LNHDA and CDR2 is SQIVND in the germline V gene (reference sequence). CDR3 protein: CASRRTSANEQYF. In DNA, the CDR3 is TGTGCCAGTAGACGGACTAGCGCAAACGAGCAGTACTTC.

The chain is built from TRBV25-1 and TRBJ1-5, with 12 bases matching TRBD1. The CDR3 totals 17 residues. V shed 1 base, J shed 7 bases, and the junction held 8 bases outside the gene matches. Germline V gene data show CDR1 as MGHDK and CDR2 as SYGVNS. The CDR3 region is CASSESGDRGPSQPQHF. In DNA form, the CDR3 reads TGTGCCAGCAGTGAATCGGGGGACAGGGGGCCCAGCCAGCCCCAGCATTTT.

The chain employs TRBV2 and TRBJ1-1; D is ambiguous. The CDR3 covers 13 residues. Germline lookup yields CDR1 SNHLY and CDR2 FYNNEI. V was cut by 3 bases and J by 5 bases, with 10 bases left in between. In nucleotides, the CDR3 is TGTGCCAGCAGTGAGGCTCCCCTGACTGAAGCTTTCTTT. Protein sequence: CASSEAPLTEAFF.

This clone turned up a few times. CDR3 coding DNA: TGTGCCAGCAGCTTGGCTGCGGGAGAGTCAGATACGCAGTATTTT. It codes for CASSLAAGESDTQYF. The gene calls are TRBV5-4 and TRBJ2-3; 7 bases are shared with TRBD2. This CDR3 spans 15 amino acids. After removal of 0 bases from V and 4 bases from J, the junction contained 5 bases not matched to a gene. The germline V gene has CDR1 SGHNT and CDR2 YYREEE (reference sequence).